The 23 T cell receptor beta chains presented below share a single source sample, sequenced in a study of blood T cell repertoires in COVID-19. The assay was immunoSEQ multiplex PCR, and TCRdb's table has in-frame clones only and misses some. The sample comprises 85,000 to 95,000 clones, about three quarters of which are singletons, and over 13% rests with the top ten. Sequencing was done on a sample of peripheral blood. Receptor source: a woman older than 75 with acute or convalescent COVID-19.

The V gene is TRBV7-8, the J gene TRBJ1-3; D is possibly TRBD1 (6 bases). Trimming cost V 1 base and J 0 bases, with 13 bases left between them. The CDR3 runs to 17 residues. From germline, CDR1 is SGHVS and CDR2 FQNEAQ. The chain's CDR3 is CASSLVTGWDSGNTIYF. The CDR3 DNA sequence: TGTGCCAGCAGCTTAGTGACAGGCTGGGACTCTGGAAACACCATATATTTT.

Regarding this clone: Sequence at one end of the junction differs from germline and may be a read error. The chain has TRBV7-2 and TRBJ2-1; D is ambiguous. The length of the CDR3 is 14 residues. Germline CDR1 is SGHTA and CDR2 is FQGNSA. The CDR3 nucleotides are TGTGCCAGCAGCTTGGAGTCCGGAACTGGCCCCTCCCTCTTC. This gives the protein CASSLESGTGPSLF.

The gene calls are TRBV15 and TRBJ2-4; D possibly corresponds to TRBD2 (6 bases). CDR1 is LNHNV and CDR2 is YYDKDF in the germline V gene (reference sequence). This CDR3 is 14 amino acids long. V shed 0 bases and J shed 6 bases, with 9 bases lying between them. The CDR3 nucleotides are TGTGCCACCAGCAGAGAGCGGGAACCAAACATTCAGTACTTC. This sequence encodes CATSREREPNIQYF.

The chain carries TRBV25-1 and TRBJ2-1; maybe TRBD2 (6 bases). The germline V gene has CDR1 MGHDK and CDR2 SYGVNS. V lost 3 bases to trimming and J lost 2 bases, with 11 bases between them. The CDR3 spans 15 residues. The CDR3 loop is CASSEEGTAYNEQFF. The DNA of the CDR3 is TGTGCCAGCAGTGAGGAGGGGACCGCCTACAATGAGCAGTTCTTC.

This clone was detected only once. The V call is TRBV6-5, the J call TRBJ1-6; no reliable D call. Germline V gene sequence: CDR1 MNHEY, CDR2 SVGAGI. This CDR3 region has 13 residues. V dropped 8 bases and J dropped 7 bases, with 12 bases sitting between them. This CDR3 is CASSTSFNSPLHF. Written as DNA, the CDR3 is TGTGCCAGCTCCACTTCTTTCAATTCACCCCTCCACTTT.

The rearrangement links TRBV2 to TRBJ1-2; D is unresolved. The CDR3 totals 11 residues. Trimming removed 7 bases at V and 8 bases at J, with 11 bases between. Germline V lookup: CDR1 SNHLY, CDR2 FYNNEI. CDR3: CASTPEGGYTF. The CDR3 DNA reads TGTGCCAGCACTCCGGAGGGAGGCTACACCTTC. Combining the CDR3 with reference TRBV2 and TRBJ1-2 gives the whole variable domain EPEVTQTPSHQVTQMGQEVILRCVPISNHLYFYWYRQILGQKVEFLVSFYNNEISEKSEIFDDQFSVERPDGSNFTLKIRSTKLEDSAMYFCASTPEGGYTFGSGTRLTVV.

The chain recombines TRBV29-1 with TRBJ1-3; unclear D gene. Trimming took off 4 bases at V and 3 bases at J, with 10 bases between the two ends. The CDR3 loop spans 13 amino acids. Germline V gene data show CDR1 as SQVTM and CDR2 as ANQGSEA. The CDR3 DNA reads TGCAGCGTTGGATTAACATATGGAAACACCATATATTTT. This sequence encodes CSVGLTYGNTIYF.

The chain carries TRBV7-2 and TRBJ2-3; 10 positions agree with TRBD2. CDR3 length equals 14 residues. The germline V gene has CDR1 SGHTA and CDR2 FQGNSA. Trimming at V came to 8 bases and at J to 6 bases, leaving 8 bases not matched to a gene. Written as DNA, the CDR3 is TGTGCCAGCGGAGTAGCGGGGGGAGGTGATACGCAGTATTTT. Encoded protein: CASGVAGGGDTQYF.

The V call is TRBV10-3, the J call TRBJ2-5; a possible D gene is TRBD2 (5 bases). Trimming removed 2 bases from V and 1 base from J, with 11 bases in between. Germline CDR1 is ENHRY and CDR2 is SYGVKD. This CDR3 has 15 amino acids. The chain's CDR3 is CAISEVRTLQETQYF. The CDR3 DNA reads TGTGCCATCAGTGAGGTCCGGACTCTCCAAGAGACCCAGTACTTC.

This sequence joins TRBV7-2 and TRBJ2-7; TRBD1 matches 10 bases. Trimming at V came to 4 bases and at J to 3 bases, leaving 6 bases not matched to a gene. The CDR3 loop spans 15 amino acids. Germline V gives CDR1 SGHTA, CDR2 FQGNSA. This CDR3 reads CASSSDRGPFYEQYF. CDR3 sequence (DNA): TGTGCCAGCAGCTCAGACAGGGGGCCTTTCTACGAGCAGTACTTC.

This chain links TRBV10-3 with TRBJ1-5; D unclear. CDR3 length: 17 amino acids. Trimming removed 2 bases from V and 1 base from J, with 15 bases in between. The V gene's germline CDR1 is ENHRY and CDR2 SYGVKD. Here the CDR3 reads CAISEKGKGGSNQPQHF. The CDR3 DNA is TGTGCCATCAGTGAGAAAGGGAAGGGAGGAAGCAATCAGCCCCAGCATTTT.

This rearrangement joins TRBV28 to TRBJ1-2; 9 bases are shared with TRBD1. The junction had 3 bases not matched to a gene; V was cut back by 5 bases and J by 2 bases. The germline V gene encodes CDR1 MDHEN and CDR2 SYDVKM. The CDR3 contains 14 residues. This CDR3 is CASSEQGANYGYTF. The CDR3 coding sequence is TGTGCCAGCAGTGAACAGGGGGCAAACTATGGCTACACCTTC.

The rearrangement uses TRBV5-1 and TRBJ1-1; tentative D call: TRBD1 (5 bases). The CDR3 spans 14 residues. Trimming shortened V by 2 bases and J by 1 base, and 9 bases separated the two germline ends. Germline CDR1 SGHRS, CDR2 YFSETQ. CDR3 amino acids: CASSFDGGNTEAFF. DNA for the CDR3: TGCGCCAGCAGCTTCGACGGGGGGAACACTGAAGCTTTCTTT.

This sequence joins TRBV7-9 and TRBJ2-7, with D unresolved. Germline CDR1 is SEHNR and CDR2 is FQNEAQ (reference sequence). Trimming removed 4 bases at V and 6 bases at J, with 7 bases between. The CDR3 is 11 amino acids. CDR3 loop: CASSSLLEQYF. The CDR3 region has the DNA TGTGCCAGCAGCTCCCTTCTCGAGCAGTACTTC.

Details on this clone: The limits of the CDR3 on the DNA are not certain, so only TCRdb's listed CDR3 is given. V gene TRBV6-1 combines with J gene TRBJ1-6. In germline, CDR1 is MNHNS, CDR2 SASEGT. Counting both end residues, the CDR3 totals 17 amino acids. CDR3 loop: CASSDFRGIAYNSPLHF.

The chain links TRBV11-2 to TRBJ2-3; TRBD2 is a possible D gene (7 bases). Looked up from germline, CDR1 is SGHAT and CDR2 is FQNNGV. The V and J ends lost 3 bases and 5 bases respectively, with 24 bases between them. This CDR3 contains 18 residues. CDR3 region: CASSFSGRVGGAVDTQYF. CDR3 DNA: TGTGCCAGCAGCTTTTCGGGCAGAGTGGGGGGGGCGGTAGATACGCAGTATTTT.

The chain joins TRBV3-1 (or the pseudogene TRBV3-2) to TRBJ2-5, with 7 bases identical to TRBD2. V trimming: 4 bases; J trimming: 3 bases; junction bases outside the gene matches: 11. The CDR3 sequence is 16 residues long. Germline assignment: CDR1 LGHDT and CDR2 YNNKEL (reference sequence). This chain's CDR3 is CASSPQWGRVKETQYF. The DNA for the CDR3 is TGTGCCAGCAGCCCGCAGTGGGGGAGGGTCAAAGAGACCCAGTACTTC.

A few counts support this clone. The chain couples TRBV7-2 to TRBJ2-7; 9 nucleotides match TRBD1. The V gene's germline CDR1 is SGHTA and CDR2 FQGNSA. Germline trimming cut 0 bases from V and 3 bases from J; bases unmatched to any gene: 18. This CDR3 contains 20 residues. This chain's CDR3 is CASSLAHPPLQGAKFYEQYF. The CDR3 DNA is TGTGCCAGCAGCTTAGCCCACCCCCCCCTACAGGGGGCTAAGTTCTACGAGCAGTACTTC.

The count of this clone is one. The V call is TRBV18, the J call TRBJ2-7; TRBD2 is a possible D gene (5 bases). Germline V CDR1 and CDR2: KGHSH, LQKENI. Trimming took 6 bases from V and 5 from J, leaving 11 bases between them. The CDR3 sequence is 12 residues long. This CDR3 reads CASSPYGDEQYF. The CDR3, as DNA: TGTGCCAGCTCCCCTTACGGGGACGAGCAGTACTTC.

V is TRBV5-4 and J is TRBJ2-7, with D perhaps TRBD2 (6 bases). Trimming removed 1 base at V and 3 bases at J, with 14 bases between. CDR3 length equals 15 residues. CDR1 is SGHNT and CDR2 is YYREEE in the germline V gene (reference sequence). The CDR3 DNA sequence: TGTGCCAGCAGCTTGAGTAGCGGACTTTACTACGAGCAGTACTTC. This translates into CASSLSSGLYYEQYF. Full variable domain (remainder filled in from reference TRBV5-4 and TRBJ2-7): ETGVTQSPTHLIKTRGQQVTLRCSSQSGHNTVSWYQQALGQGPQFIFQYYREEENGRGNFPPRFSGLQFPNYSSELNVNALELDDSALYLCASSLSSGLYYEQYFGPGTRLTVT.

The J gene is TRBJ2-1, the V gene TRBV19, with 7 bases that match TRBD2. The germline V gene encodes CDR1 LNHDA and CDR2 SQIVND (reference sequence). The CDR3 has 13 residues. CDR3 sequence (DNA): TGTGCAACTAGCGATGTCCCCTACAATGAGCAGTTCTTC. Translation gives CATSDVPYNEQFF.

The V call is TRBV5-6, the J call TRBJ1-1; D is perhaps TRBD1 (5 bases). Germline loops: CDR1 SGHDT, CDR2 YYEEEE. The CDR3 runs to 15 residues. V was cut by 2 bases and J by 0 bases, with 11 bases left in between. The DNA for the CDR3 is TGTGCCAGCAGCTTTCTTGACAGAATGAACACTGAAGCTTTCTTT. Its protein product is CASSFLDRMNTEAFF.

This clone came up many times. The chain has TRBV2 and TRBJ2-7; 10 positions match TRBD2. This CDR3 comprises 14 residues. CDR1 is SNHLY and CDR2 is FYNNEI in the germline V gene. V was pared by 7 bases and J by 5 bases, with 8 bases of the junction left unmatched. For the CDR3, the DNA is TGTGCCAGCAAGAGAGCGGGGGGGCCGGACGAGCAGTACTTC. It specifies CASKRAGGPDEQYF.